The 18 T cell receptor beta chains presented below share a single source sample, sequenced in a study of control samples from healthy donors and cancer patients. Produced via immunoSEQ multiplex PCR; TCRdb's table is partial and in-frame only. The sample shows 150,000 to 200,000 clones, 90% to 95% of them seen only once. Source material: blood. The receptors here all came from a woman under 40 in good health.

The chain is built from TRBV6-5 and TRBJ2-2; 13 bases are shared with TRBD2. The J segment lost 7 bases and the V segment lost 7 bases, leaving 3 bases of the junction unmatched. The CDR3 sequence is 14 residues long. Per germline, CDR1 MNHEY and CDR2 SVGAGI. The CDR3 nucleotides read TGTGCCAGCATGGGACTAGCGGGATACGGGGAGCTGTTTTTT. It codes for CASMGLAGYGELFF.

The chain couples TRBV30 to TRBJ2-5, with D unresolved. V lost 2 bases, J lost 5 bases, and 18 bases lay in between. From germline, CDR1 is GTSNPN and CDR2 SVGIG (reference sequence). The CDR3 contains 15 residues. The CDR3 protein is CAWSHETDVWETQYF. CDR3 nucleotide sequence: TGTGCCTGGAGTCACGAGACGGATGTTTGGGAGACCCAGTACTTC.

This chain links TRBV19 with TRBJ1-1; D ambiguous. CDR3 length: 14 residues. CDR1 LNHDA and CDR2 SQIVND come from the germline V gene (reference sequence). Between the trimmed V and J ends, which lost 7 bases and 1 base, there was a span of 13 bases. The CDR3 DNA reads as TGTGCCAGTACCCGGGATCGGAGGAACACTGAAGCTTTCTTT. It specifies CASTRDRRNTEAFF.

This clone was seen a few times. V is TRBV4-3 and J is TRBJ2-1; no reliable D call. This CDR3 region has 13 residues. Germline values: CDR1 LGHNA, CDR2 YSLEER. Trimming cost V 0 bases and J 4 bases, with 4 bases left between them. Here the CDR3 DNA reads TGCGCCAGCAGCCAAGATTATTACAATGAGCAGTTCTTC. This sequence encodes CASSQDYYNEQFF.

This chain joins TRBV30 and TRBJ2-7; 7 nucleotides line up with TRBD2. The CDR3 is 13 residues long. The ends lost 0 bases at V and 2 bases at J; junction bases unmatched: 1. Germline CDR1 reads GTSNPN; CDR2 reads SVGIG (reference sequence). CDR3 sequence (DNA): TGTGCCTGGAGTGTAGCGGGACCCTACGAGCAGTACTTC. Amino acids: CAWSVAGPYEQYF.

The chain has TRBV6-2 or TRBV6-3 and TRBJ1-1; D is unresolved. This CDR3 is 16 amino acids long. V lost 2 bases to trimming and J lost 0 bases, with 13 bases between them. Looked up from germline, CDR1 is MNHEY and CDR2 is SVGEGT. The CDR3 here is CASSYGTDLMNTEAFF. In nucleotides, the CDR3 is TGTGCCAGCAGTTACGGCACAGACCTCATGAACACTGAAGCTTTCTTT.

The chain carries TRBV4-2 and TRBJ2-2; D possibly uses TRBD1 or TRBD2 (5 bases each). This CDR3 contains 15 residues. V was shortened by 4 bases and J by 2 bases, with 11 bases between the two germline ends. Looked up from germline, CDR1 is LGHNA and CDR2 is YNFKEQ. CDR3: CASSLRDRNTGELFF. Written as DNA, the CDR3 is TGTGCCAGCAGCCTTAGGGACCGAAACACCGGGGAGCTGTTTTTT.

This chain links TRBV6-5 with TRBJ2-7, with 8 bases aligning to TRBD2. V trimming: 7 bases; J trimming: 0 bases; junction bases outside the gene matches: 5. CDR1 and CDR2 (germline): MNHEY, SVGAGI. This CDR3 contains 14 residues. DNA of the CDR3: TGTGCCAGCACCCCGGGAGGGGTCTCCTACGAGCAGTACTTC. Protein: CASTPGGVSYEQYF.

The CDR3 DNA reads TGTGCCAGCAGCTTAATGGGAGCGGGAGTATACAATGAGCAGTTCTTC. Its protein is CASSLMGAGVYNEQFF. The rearrangement links TRBV7-8 to TRBJ2-1, with 8 bases fitting TRBD2. The CDR3 runs 16 residues. V shed 2 bases, J shed 4 bases, and the junction held 7 bases outside the gene matches. Germline loops: CDR1 SGHVS, CDR2 FQNEAQ.

The chain links TRBV2 to TRBJ1-5; D is unclear. Trimming removed 6 bases at V and 0 bases at J, with 6 bases between. Germline V gene sequence: CDR1 SNHLY, CDR2 FYNNEI. This CDR3 contains 13 residues. The CDR3 DNA is TGTGCCAGCAGGACGGATAGCAATCAGCCCCAGCATTTT. Amino acid sequence: CASRTDSNQPQHF.

The chain has TRBV5-4 and TRBJ2-7; 11 nucleotides agree with TRBD2. V trimming: 0 bases; J trimming: 5 bases; junction bases outside the gene matches: 7. Germline CDR1 reads SGHNT; CDR2 reads YYREEE (reference sequence). CDR3 size: 16 residues. For the CDR3, the DNA is TGTGCCAGCAGCTTGGGTAGACTAGCGGGGTTCAACGAGCAGTACTTC. Its protein product is CASSLGRLAGFNEQYF.

This clone appeared once. The chain joins TRBV11-2 to TRBJ1-2, with D possibly being TRBD1 (6 bases). Deletions cut 5 bases from V and 13 bases from J, with 23 bases between. The V gene's germline CDR1 is SGHAT and CDR2 FQNNGV. The CDR3 is 14 residues long. The CDR3 coding sequence is TGTGCCAGCAGCCTTAGTCCAGGGGAGGGGAGAGGCACCTTC. Translated, it gives CASSLSPGEGRGTF.

The genes are TRBV27 and TRBJ2-3, with TRBD2 matching 10 bases. CDR1 is MNHEY, CDR2 SMNVEV, per germline (reference sequence). The CDR3 is made up of 13 amino acids. V lost 8 bases and J lost 10; bases outside the gene matches: 9. As DNA, the CDR3 is TGTGCCAGCGGCACTAGCGGGATTCTTGCGCAGTATTTT. Encoded protein: CASGTSGILAQYF.

The J gene is TRBJ2-1, the V gene TRBV6-6; the D is unclear. Trimming left V 10 bases short and J 0 bases short, with 13 bases between. Germline V gene sequence: CDR1 MNHNY, CDR2 SVGAGI (reference sequence). The CDR3 length is 14 residues. This CDR3 reads CATRIRSSYNEQFF. CDR3 sequence (DNA): TGTGCCACACGCATCCGGAGCTCCTACAATGAGCAGTTCTTC.

The rearrangement joins TRBV29-1 to TRBJ2-7; 7 bases line up with TRBD2. Germline CDR1 SQVTM, CDR2 ANQGSEA. The CDR3 sequence is 11 residues long. V trimming: 4 bases; J trimming: 3 bases; junction bases outside the gene matches: 0. CDR3 in amino acids: CSVGGGYEQYF. The CDR3 DNA reads as TGCAGCGTTGGGGGGGGCTACGAGCAGTACTTC.

CDR3 in amino acids: CASSVDRGTDTQYF. The CDR3 DNA reads as TGTGCCAGCAGTGTCGACAGGGGCACAGATACGCAGTATTTT. The chain combines TRBV6-4 with TRBJ2-3; TRBD1 aligns across 7 bases. Trimming removed 4 bases from V and 1 base from J; junction bases left unmatched: 2. The germline V gene has CDR1 MRHNA and CDR2 SNTAGT. This CDR3 region has 14 residues.

V gene TRBV9 combines with J gene TRBJ2-7, with 8 nucleotides matching TRBD2. In germline, CDR1 is SGDLS, CDR2 YYNGEE. The CDR3 sequence is 15 residues long. V shed 4 bases, J shed 4 bases, and the junction held 10 bases outside the gene matches. CDR3: CASSRGGGGNYEQYF. As DNA, the CDR3 is TGTGCCAGCAGCCGCGGGGGCGGGGGGAATTACGAGCAGTACTTC. Full variable domain (remainder filled in from reference TRBV9 and TRBJ2-7): DSGVTQTPKHLITATGQRVTLRCSPRSGDLSVYWYQQSLDQGLQFLIQYYNGEERAKGNILERFSAQQFPDLHSELNLSSLELGDSALYFCASSRGGGGNYEQYFGPGTRLTVT.

V and J are TRBV28 and TRBJ1-5, with D perhaps TRBD1 (5 bases). The CDR3 is 14 residues long. V was trimmed by 2 bases and J by 7 bases, leaving 12 bases between them. Germline V gene data show CDR1 as MDHEN and CDR2 as SYDVKM. This CDR3 is CASSLRGGEQPQHF. The CDR3, as DNA: TGTGCCAGCAGTTTAAGGGGAGGGGAACAGCCCCAGCATTTT.